This is a list of T cell receptor beta chains from one sample in a study of blood T cell repertoires in COVID-19. Measured with immunoSEQ multiplex PCR; TCRdb has only the in-frame clones, and not every one. This table has about 56,000 clones, 80% to 85% appearing once. The source material was peripheral blood. The receptors were gathered from a man aged 60 to 75 with COVID-19, enrolled during active disease. The CDR3 runs from the conserved cysteine through the conserved F or W. A D gene is named only where the DNA matches it firmly. Size values are once, few and many counts, or a class for expanded clones, and some rows have none.

d_gene	j_gene	v_gene	abundance	CDR3nt	CDR3aa
TRBD2	TRBJ2-5	TRBV9	NA	TGTGCCAGCAGCGTAGGGGTAGTAGCGGGAACCCAAGAGACCCAGTACTTC	CASSVGVVAGTQETQYF
NA	TRBJ2-2	TRBV27	NA	TGTGCCAGCAAAACGGCGCAGGGTATAAGGAACACCGGGGAGCTGTTTTTT	CASKTAQGIRNTGELFF
TRBD1	TRBJ1-3	TRBV5-1	NA	TGCGCCAGCAACTATGGACAGGGGAAAAGCGCCATATATTTT	CASNYGQGKSAIYF
NA	TRBJ2-7	TRBV5-1	NA	TGCGCCAGCAGGTGGGACTCCGACGAGCAGTACTTC	CASRWDSDEQYF
TRBD1	TRBJ1-1	TRBV11-2	NA	TGTGCCAGCAGCTGGACAGGGGGTATGAACACTGAAGCTTTCTTT	CASSWTGGMNTEAFF
TRBD2	TRBJ2-3	TRBV5-4	NA	TGTGCCAGCAGCCGACCCACTAGCGGGGGGGCCGGGATAGATACGCAGTATTTT	CASSRPTSGGAGIDTQYF
TRBD1	TRBJ1-3	TRBV15	NA	TGTGCCACCAGCAGAGATCGACCCGAGGTGAATGACAGGGGCGGAAACACCATATATTTT	CATSRDRPEVNDRGGNTIYF
TRBD2	TRBJ2-1	TRBV2	few	TGTGCCAGCAGGCGGGAAGCGGGGGGGGATGAGCAGTTCTTC	CASRREAGGDEQFF
NA	TRBJ1-2	TRBV18	NA	TGTGCCAGCTCATTGGGAGGGGATACCTATGGCTACACCTTC	CASSLGGDTYGYTF
NA	TRBJ1-5	TRBV2	NA	TGTGCCAGCAGTGGTAAGGGGTTAGGCAATCAGCCCCAGCATTTT	CASSGKGLGNQPQHF
NA	TRBJ1-1	TRBV12-3/TRBV12-4	few	TGTGCCAGCAGTTTGGGACATAGTACTGAAGCTTTCTTT	CASSLGHSTEAFF
TRBD2	TRBJ2-3	TRBV10-3	NA	TGTGCCATCAGTGAAAGACTAGCGGTCACAGATACGCAGTATTTT	CAISERLAVTDTQYF
TRBD2	TRBJ2-7	TRBV30	NA	TGTGCTTCGACTAGCGGGGGGCCCGAGCAGTACTTC	CASTSGGPEQYF
NA	TRBJ2-7	TRBV7-3	NA	TGTGCCAGCAGCAACGAGATAGGAGTGGGTGAGCAGTACTTC	CASSNEIGVGEQYF